Sequencing of this TCR beta chain was carried out in a study of shared clonotypes between healthy human individuals. Looking at the study overall: Three plates were used per donor for CD4 naive, three for CD4 memory, two for CD8 naive and one for CD8 memory.

Overall study findings and caveats: A few donors shared roughly 5% of their naive CD4 clonotypes. Sampling covered nothing but blood. Tissue TCR repertoires likely differ from those found in blood.

The protocol was immunoSEQ multiplex PCR, while the TCRdb copy is restricted to in-frame clones and leaves out a portion. The sample records about 1.5 million clones, 95% to 99% being singletons. The germline gives CDR1 MNHNS, CDR2 SASEGT. The length of the CDR3 is 12 residues. V gave up 10 bases and J gave up 12 bases; unmatched junction bases: 6. This clone showed up just a few times. No antigen is known for it. V and J are TRBV6-1 and TRBJ2-1, with TRBD2 matching over 13 bases. The material sequenced was naive CD4+ T cells sorted from blood. Subset indicated: CD45RA+ positively selected. The TCR comes from a man aged 30 to 45 in good health. This chain's CDR3 is CANGLAGAAQFF. CDR3 in DNA: TGTGCCAATGGACTAGCGGGAGCTGCGCAGTTCTTC.